These 16 T cell receptor beta chains came from one sample sequenced in a study of CD8+CD57+ T cells in acquired aplastic anemia. Patients chosen for sequencing had CD8+CD57+ cells that had expanded, as shown by flow cytometry. Investigators profiled TCR beta VDJ and CDR3 from genomic DNA template. Each CDR3 protein is one row after TCRdb ran MiXCR on the reads. In the table there are roughly 150,000 distinct CDR3 sequences, roughly 43% of which are singletons. Sequenced: sorted CD4+, CD8+, or CD8+CD57+ T cells (not recorded which) from PBMCs. These receptors all come from a human donor with aplastic anemia.

Many counts were recorded for this clonotype. The chain has TRBV2 and TRBJ1-5; D possibly corresponds to TRBD1 (5 bases). The V end was cut by 6 bases, the J end by 4 bases, with 10 bases between. This CDR3 comprises 13 residues. Per the germline V gene, CDR1 is SNHLY and CDR2 is FYNNEI. The CDR3 region is CASRIWGNQPQHF. CDR3 DNA sequence: TGTGCCAGCAGAATCTGGGGGAATCAGCCCCAGCATTTT.

This clonotype showed up many times. The genes are TRBV7-8 and TRBJ2-7; TRBD2 agrees at 8 bases. Losses at the gene ends were 4 bases for V and 4 bases for J; bases not matched to a gene: 12. CDR3 length: 16 amino acids. CDR1 is SGHVS and CDR2 is FQNEAQ in the germline V gene. CDR3 region: CASSSARTGLVYEQYF. CDR3 coding DNA: TGTGCCAGCAGCTCCGCAAGAACGGGACTAGTGTACGAGCAGTACTTC.

This chain connects TRBV5-1 to TRBJ2-5; 7 bases are a match to TRBD1. Trimming took 4 bases from V and 8 from J; bases not matched to a gene: 8. CDR3 size: 13 residues. Germline assignment: CDR1 SGHRS and CDR2 YFSETQ. The CDR3 nucleotides are TGCGCCAGCAGCATTCGCGGACAGGCTACCCAGTACTTC. This translates into CASSIRGQATQYF.

This clonotype was counted at least ten times. The chain is built from TRBV7-7 and TRBJ1-1; D unclear. CDR1 and CDR2 (germline): SSHAT, FNYEAQ (reference sequence). V lost 5 bases and J lost 0, with 7 bases in between. CDR3 length: 13 amino acids. The CDR3 protein is CASSISMNTEAFF. As DNA, the CDR3 is TGTGCCAGCAGCATTAGCATGAACACTGAAGCTTTCTTT. The entire variable domain, with the rest obtained from reference TRBV7-7 and TRBJ1-1, is as follows: GAGVSQSPRYKVTKRGQDVTLRCDPISSHATLYWYQQALGQGPEFLTYFNYEAQPDKSGLPSDRFSAERPEGSISTLTIQRTEQRDSAMYRCASSISMNTEAFFGQGTRLTVV.

This clonotype was counted between two and nine times. This chain uses TRBV18 with TRBJ1-1; no reliable D call. Germline loops: CDR1 KGHSH, CDR2 LQKENI. This CDR3 comprises 15 residues. Deletions cut 4 bases from V and 1 base from J, with 13 bases between. CDR3 DNA: TGTGCCAGCTCACAGGCCGGATCAGGGAACACTGAAGCTTTCTTT. It codes for CASSQAGSGNTEAFF. Full variable domain (outside the CDR3, taken from reference TRBV18 and TRBJ1-1): NAGVMQNPRHLVRRRGQEARLRCSPMKGHSHVYWYRQLPEEGLKFMVYLQKENIIDESGMPKERFSAEFPKEGPSILRIQQVVRGDSAAYFCASSQAGSGNTEAFFGQGTRLTVV.

This clonotype was counted ten times or more. This sequence joins TRBV27 and TRBJ2-7, with a weak D call TRBD2 (6 bases). The CDR3 is 13 amino acids. The V end was cut by 3 bases, the J end by 6 bases, with 12 bases between. Germline V gene data show CDR1 as MNHEY and CDR2 as SMNVEV (reference sequence). CDR3 coding DNA: TGTGCCAGCAGTTTCCCCCTCGGGGGCGAGCAGTACTTC. Its translation is CASSFPLGGEQYF.

The chain couples TRBV6-1 to TRBJ2-7; 11 positions match TRBD1. This CDR3 has 13 amino acids. V lost 7 bases and J lost 6; bases outside the gene matches: 5. Germline CDR1 and CDR2: MNHNS and SASEGT. CDR3 in amino acids: CASTVGQGGEQYF. The CDR3, as DNA: TGTGCCAGCACCGTGGGACAGGGGGGCGAGCAGTACTTC.

V gene TRBV28 combines with J gene TRBJ1-1; D is unresolved. V was cut by 5 bases and J by 4 bases, with 14 bases left in between. From germline, CDR1 is MDHEN and CDR2 SYDVKM. CDR3 length equals 14 residues. The CDR3 bases are TGTGCCAGCAGTACTATCGCTAAGGGCACTGAAGCTTTCTTT. As protein: CASSTIAKGTEAFF.

This clonotype was recorded many times. The chain couples TRBV29-1 to TRBJ1-2; possible D gene TRBD1, 6 bases. The CDR3 totals 14 residues. With 5 bases removed from V and 8 bases from J, the gap between germline ends came to 21 bases. The germline V gene has CDR1 SQVTM and CDR2 ANQGSEA. Written as DNA, the CDR3 is TGCAGCGTTAGGTCGGGGGGCGCTGGTGGGGGCTACACCTTC. As protein: CSVRSGGAGGGYTF.

Worth noting for this clonotype: This may be a read error, as it is one base from a much larger clone. The CDR3 spells CASSETQGNTDAFF. The CDR3 DNA follows: TGCGCCAGCAGCGAAACTCAGGGGAACACTGATGCTTTCTTT. The chain uses TRBV5-1 and TRBJ1-1; perhaps TRBD1 as D (6 bases). Germline CDR1 reads SGHRS; CDR2 reads YFSETQ. The CDR3 has 14 amino acids. Filled out from reference TRBV5-1 and TRBJ1-1, the complete variable domain reads KAGVTQTPRYLIKTRGQQVTLSCSPISGHRSVSWYQQTPGQGLQFLFEYFSETQRNKGNFPGRFSGRQFSNSRSEMNVSTLELGDSALYLCASSETQGNTDAFFGQGTRLTVV.

The CDR3 DNA reads TGTGCCAGCACCTCAGGTGGGGGGCTTGGGTACGAGCAGTACTTC. Amino acids: CASTSGGGLGYEQYF. The chain combines TRBV7-2 with TRBJ2-7; D could derive from TRBD1 or TRBD2 (6 bases each). Germline CDR1 and CDR2: SGHTA and FQGNSA. The germline V and J ends were trimmed by 7 bases and 4 bases, with 20 bases remaining between them. The CDR3 length is 15 residues.

This clonotype has just a few counts. The gene calls are TRBV24-1 and TRBJ2-3, with 7 nucleotides matching TRBD2. V shed 0 bases and J 1 base; nucleotides not matched to a gene: 6. Germline loops: CDR1 KGHDR, CDR2 SFDVKD. The CDR3 totals 17 residues. The CDR3 is CATSDLSGGVGTDTQYF. CDR3 nucleotide sequence: TGTGCCACCAGTGATTTGAGTGGGGGGGTTGGCACAGATACGCAGTATTTT.

The CDR3 region is CASSTGGWETQYF. The DNA for the CDR3 is TGTGCCAGTAGCACGGGAGGGTGGGAGACCCAGTACTTC. V gene TRBV19 combines with J gene TRBJ2-5; TRBD2 aligns across 8 bases. The CDR3 length is 13 residues. With 6 bases clipped from V and 5 bases from J, the junction kept 5 bases outside the gene matches. From germline, CDR1 is LNHDA and CDR2 SQIVND (reference sequence). Full variable domain (missing parts from reference TRBV19 and TRBJ2-5): DGGITQSPKYLFRKEGQNVTLSCEQNLNHDAMYWYRQDPGQGLRLIYYSQIVNDFQKGDIAEGYSVSREKKESFPLTVTSAQKNPTAFYLCASSTGGWETQYFGPGTRLLVL.

On this clonotype itself: A clone one base away is much larger, so this may be a read error. V and J are TRBV11-1 and TRBJ2-4, with D possibly TRBD1 on 6 matching bases. There are 15 residues in the CDR3. Per the germline V gene, CDR1 is SGHAT and CDR2 is FQDESV (reference sequence). CDR3 DNA sequence: TGTGCCAGCAGCTTAGGGGATCCAGGGGTGGACATTCGGTACTTC. Translation: CASSLGDPGVDIRYF.

In its sample, this clonotype was seen once. The germline gene is not matched at one end of the junction; a read error may be the cause. V is TRBV20-1 and J is TRBJ2-1, with D tentatively TRBD2 (5 bases). Germline V gives CDR1 DFQATT, CDR2 SNEGSKA (reference sequence). The CDR3 totals 14 residues. The CDR3 DNA follows: TGCAGTGCTAGTCGTCTAGCTTCGAGCCGAGAGCAATTCTTC. Amino acids: CSASRLASSREQFF.

V usage is TRBV9 and J usage is TRBJ2-7; D perhaps matches TRBD1 (6 bases). The CDR3 totals 15 residues. The V end was cut by 0 bases, the J end by 1 base, with 11 bases between. Germline lookup yields CDR1 SGDLS and CDR2 YYNGEE. The CDR3 sequence: CASSVEGHGSYEQYF. CDR3 bases: TGTGCCAGCAGCGTAGAGGGACACGGATCCTACGAGCAGTACTTC. Using reference TRBV9 and TRBJ2-7 for the parts outside the CDR3, the full variable domain is DSGVTQTPKHLITATGQRVTLRCSPRSGDLSVYWYQQSLDQGLQFLIQYYNGEERAKGNILERFSAQQFPDLHSELNLSSLELGDSALYFCASSVEGHGSYEQYFGPGTRLTVT.